This T cell receptor beta chain originates from a study of cytomegalovirus exposure and HLA in healthy donors. Overall study results and limits: Later genetic work tied a missense DCLRE1C variant to beta-chain V and J trimming. Most TCRs appeared rarely, but some public TCRs recurred in many donors. Sequencing likely produced, as an artifact, a cluster of highly shared sequence variants. Altogether, 150 or so TCR beta chains were recorded as cytomegalovirus-associated.

To note about this clone: Antigen: not known.

V lost 6 bases, J lost 4 bases, and 16 bases lay in between. The CDR3 length is 14 residues. Per germline, CDR1 SGHRS and CDR2 YFSETQ. PCR involved 60 Vbeta and 13 Jbeta primers. TCRdb's table, derived via immunoSEQ multiplex PCR, lists solely in-frame clones and lacks some. The sample contains around 150,000 clones, about 75% of which appear only once. The chain couples TRBV5-1 to TRBJ2-5; unclear D gene. The specimen was PBMCs. The TCR was taken from a female donor in good health and CMV-seronegative. CDR3 amino acids: CASTLPHLTETQYF. CDR3 nucleotide sequence: TGCGCCAGCACTCTTCCACATCTCACAGAGACCCAGTACTTC.